The 22 T cell receptor beta chains reported below all come from one sample, sequenced in a study of regulatory T cells in long-lasting Graves disease. Building of the TCR beta libraries involved iRepertoire HTBI primers and Arm-PCR of CDR3 regions. TCRdb analysed the multiplex PCR reads with MiXCR anew, one entry per CDR3 protein. Of fewer than 450,000 distinct CDR3 sequences in the sample, approximately 15% were seen once. The time point denotes: newly diagnosed GD, antithyroid drugs for less than 3 months. The TCR library used RNA extracted from PBMCs. These same data were also listed under a study on T cells in Graves' hyperthyroidism and ophthalmopathy.

The sequencing here drew on peripheral blood mononuclear cells (PBMCs), taken at new diagnosis, from a patient treated with antithyroid drugs. These receptors came from a woman aged 40 to 55 with Graves disease.

This chain links TRBV5-4 with TRBJ2-3; no clear D gene. Per the germline V gene, CDR1 is SGHNT and CDR2 is YYREEE (reference sequence). The V end lost 0 bases, the J end lost 8 bases, and 10 bases lay between the germline ends. The CDR3 spans 13 residues. The CDR3 nucleotides are TGTGCCAGCAGCTTGGAGCATTTGGGTACGCAGTATTTT. Translating gives CASSLEHLGTQYF. The complete variable domain, with remaining parts taken from reference TRBV5-4 and TRBJ2-3, reads ETGVTQSPTHLIKTRGQQVTLRCSSQSGHNTVSWYQQALGQGPQFIFQYYREEENGRGNFPPRFSGLQFPNYSSELNVNALELDDSALYLCASSLEHLGTQYFGPGTRLTVL.

This clonotype has only a few counts. The chain joins TRBV20-1 to TRBJ1-1, with D possibly TRBD1 on 6 matching bases. The CDR3 covers 15 residues. The germline V gene encodes CDR1 DFQATT and CDR2 SNEGSKA (reference sequence). Trimming removed 1 base at V and 1 base at J, with 13 bases between. In nucleotides, the CDR3 is TGCAGTGCTAGAGTCACCGGGACACCGAACACTGAAGCTTTCTTT. Translated, it gives CSARVTGTPNTEAFF.

In its sample, this clonotype was seen a few times. The rearrangement uses TRBV5-1 and TRBJ2-5; weak D call: TRBD1 (5 bases). V was clipped by 4 bases and J by 0 bases, with 13 bases between them. From germline, CDR1 is SGHRS and CDR2 YFSETQ. CDR3 length: 15 amino acids. The DNA for the CDR3 is TGCGCCAGCAGCATCGGACAAACGTACCAAGAGACCCAGTACTTC. Its translation: CASSIGQTYQETQYF.

The rearrangement links TRBV7-2 to TRBJ2-5; D gene uncertain. The J call may be faulty, since TRBJ2-1 better matches the DNA end. Germline CDR1 SGHTA, CDR2 FQGNSA. The CDR3 runs to 15 residues. The CDR3 sequence: CASTFPRELYNEQFF. CDR3 coding DNA: TGTGCCAGCACCTTTCCGAGAGAGTTGTATAATGAGCAGTTCTTC.

This clonotype was picked up many times. This chain joins TRBV12-3 or TRBV12-4 and TRBJ2-3; tentative D call: TRBD2 (6 bases). The germline V and J ends were trimmed by 7 bases and 6 bases, with 14 bases remaining between them. The length of the CDR3 is 13 residues. The CDR3: CASIGGAHDTQYF. For the CDR3, the DNA is TGTGCCAGCATCGGCGGGGCCCATGATACGCAGTATTTT.

This clonotype was recorded at least ten times. The rearrangement links TRBV7-2 to TRBJ2-1; 7 positions match TRBD2. Trimming cost V 2 bases and J 6 bases; bases outside gene matches: 13. The germline V gene has CDR1 SGHTA and CDR2 FQGNSA. CDR3 length: 17 amino acids. In DNA form, the CDR3 reads TGTGCCAGCAGCTTAAGTTGGCTGAGCGGGACTCTCAATGAGCAGTTCTTC. It codes for CASSLSWLSGTLNEQFF.

This rearrangement joins TRBV4-1 to TRBJ1-4, with D possibly TRBD1 on 5 matching bases. This CDR3 contains 15 residues. Per germline, CDR1 MGHRA and CDR2 YSYEKL. Trimming shortened V by 3 bases and J by 4 bases, and 12 bases separated the two germline ends. CDR3 in amino acids: CASSHNRDGNEKLFF. The CDR3 DNA follows: TGCGCCAGCAGCCACAACCGGGACGGTAATGAAAAACTGTTTTTT.

The V gene is TRBV19, the J gene TRBJ2-4, with TRBD1 as a possible D gene (5 bases). V lost 1 base, J lost 0 bases, and 13 bases lay in between. This CDR3 has 17 residues. Per the germline V gene, CDR1 is LNHDA and CDR2 is SQIVND (reference sequence). In nucleotides, the CDR3 is TGTGCCAGTAGTATAGGTAGGGGCAGCCTAGCCAAAAACATTCAGTACTTC. It yields the protein CASSIGRGSLAKNIQYF.

This clonotype was counted at least ten times. The chain is built from TRBV2 and TRBJ2-5; maybe TRBD2 (7 bases). Germline CDR1 and CDR2: SNHLY and FYNNEI. V was shortened by 8 bases and J by 3 bases, with 19 bases between the two germline ends. This CDR3 is 15 amino acids long. The CDR3 loop is CASQPRGLQEETQYF. CDR3 nucleotide sequence: TGTGCCAGCCAACCGCGGGGGCTACAGGAAGAGACCCAGTACTTC.

This clonotype came up a few times. This sequence joins TRBV29-1 and TRBJ2-1; 7 bases line up with TRBD1. Germline-derived CDR1 and CDR2 are SQVTM and ANQGSEA. J gave up 0 bases and V 7 bases, and 12 bases lay outside the gene matches. The length of the CDR3 is 16 residues. The CDR3 here is CSGPEGAASSYNEQFF. The DNA of the CDR3 is TGCAGCGGCCCAGAGGGGGCGGCTAGCTCCTACAATGAGCAGTTCTTC.

This clonotype was seen ten or more times. The CDR3 loop is CAISSGTSDRVGYEQFF. The CDR3 bases are TGTGCCATCAGTTCCGGGACTAGCGACCGGGTGGGCTATGAGCAGTTCTTC. The chain couples TRBV10-3 to TRBJ2-1; 10 nucleotides agree with TRBD2. V trimming: 5 bases; J trimming: 8 bases; junction bases outside the gene matches: 15. The CDR3 sequence is 17 residues long. Germline V gene lookup returns CDR1 ENHRY and CDR2 SYGVKD.

Many counts were recorded for this clonotype. The rearrangement joins TRBV12-3 or TRBV12-4 to TRBJ1-1; 10 bases line up with TRBD1. CDR3 length: 16 amino acids. V trimming: 0 bases; J trimming: 4 bases; junction bases outside the gene matches: 5. The CDR3 DNA follows: TGTGCCAGCAGTTTAGCCCCCGGACAGGGGGGCACTGAAGCTTTCTTT. Residues: CASSLAPGQGGTEAFF.

This clonotype was seen a few times. The genes are TRBV5-6 and TRBJ2-1, with TRBD2 identical over 8 bases. The germline V gene encodes CDR1 SGHDT and CDR2 YYEEEE. V lost 0 bases to trimming and J lost 8 bases; unmatched junction nucleotides: 7. This CDR3 comprises 15 residues. The CDR3 nucleotides read TGTGCCAGCAGCTTGGCCCGGGAGGGGAGATATGAGCAGTTCTTC. This translates into CASSLAREGRYEQFF.

The sample holds many counts of this clonotype. The chain carries TRBV5-1 and TRBJ2-2; maybe TRBD2 (5 bases). The CDR3 contains 15 residues. Germline assignment: CDR1 SGHRS and CDR2 YFSETQ. Trimming took off 4 bases at V and 1 base at J, with 11 bases between the two ends. The CDR3 protein is CASSRGGGNTGELFF. The CDR3 region has the DNA TGCGCCAGCAGCCGAGGAGGAGGGAACACCGGGGAGCTGTTTTTT.

This clonotype occurred many times. The V call is TRBV7-9, the J call TRBJ2-5, with 7 bases that match TRBD1. CDR1 and CDR2 (germline): SEHNR, FQNEAQ (reference sequence). J gave up 4 bases and V 2 bases, and 4 bases lay outside the gene matches. The CDR3 totals 14 residues. The CDR3 is CASSLFRDRETQYF. CDR3 sequence (DNA): TGTGCCAGCAGCTTATTCAGGGACAGAGAGACCCAGTACTTC.

Only a few counts were recorded for this clonotype. The chain has TRBV11-3 and TRBJ2-2, with TRBD2 matching 9 bases. The CDR3 has 15 amino acids. The ends lost 4 bases at V and 9 bases at J; junction bases unmatched: 9. CDR1 is SGHNT, CDR2 YENEEA, per germline. CDR3 sequence reads: CASSSKLAGRRELFF. The CDR3 region has the DNA TGTGCCAGCAGCTCCAAGCTAGCGGGACGCCGGGAGCTGTTTTTT.

This clonotype was counted at least ten times. The chain combines TRBV28 with TRBJ2-5; TRBD2 matches 8 bases. Germline V CDR1 and CDR2: MDHEN, SYDVKM. With V trimmed by 2 bases and J by 4 bases, 6 bases remained unmatched. The CDR3 has 15 residues. CDR3 loop: CASSLPGLALETQYF. CDR3 nucleotide sequence: TGTGCCAGCAGTTTACCCGGACTAGCCTTAGAGACCCAGTACTTC.

As concerns this clonotype: A much larger clone lies one base from this, so it may be a read error. The chain is built from TRBV6-1 and TRBJ2-7; no clear D gene. Between the trimmed V and J ends, which lost 7 bases and 3 bases, there was a span of 13 bases. Germline CDR1 is MNHNS and CDR2 is SASEGT. The CDR3 runs to 13 residues. The CDR3 bases are TGTGCCAGCACTCTAGTCATCGGCTACGAGCAGTACTTC. It yields the protein CASTLVIGYEQYF.

This clonotype appeared a few times. The CDR3 DNA follows: TGCAGTGCGAAGGACAGAACAACTAATGAAAAACTGTTTTTT. Protein: CSAKDRTTNEKLFF. The chain carries TRBV20-1 and TRBJ1-4; D possibly corresponds to TRBD1 (6 bases). Germline CDR1 is DFQATT and CDR2 is SNEGSKA (reference sequence). Trimming took off 6 bases at V and 0 bases at J, with 11 bases between the two ends. The CDR3 is made up of 14 amino acids.

This clonotype was seen repeatedly, ten times or more. V is TRBV11-2 and J is TRBJ2-3; either TRBD1 or TRBD2 may supply D (5 bases each). CDR3 length: 16 amino acids. V was shortened by 1 base and J by 3 bases, with 14 bases between the two germline ends. In germline, CDR1 is SGHAT, CDR2 FQNNGV. The CDR3 here is CASSLGAGTFTDTQYF. The CDR3 DNA follows: TGTGCCAGCAGCTTAGGGGCCGGGACGTTTACAGATACGCAGTATTTT.

V is TRBV4-1 and J is TRBJ1-5, with D maybe TRBD1 (5 bases). V dropped 0 bases and J dropped 2 bases, with 11 bases sitting between them. CDR1 is MGHRA, CDR2 YSYEKL, per germline. CDR3 length equals 16 residues. CDR3 residues: CASSQEEGLGNQPQHF. CDR3 in DNA: TGCGCCAGCAGCCAAGAGGAGGGGTTAGGCAATCAGCCCCAGCATTTT.

The CDR3 spells CASSLTGQTNTEAFF. For the CDR3, the DNA is TGTGCCAGCAGTTTGACTGGACAGACGAACACTGAAGCTTTCTTT. This chain joins TRBV28 and TRBJ1-1; tentatively, D is TRBD1 (6 bases). Germline values: CDR1 MDHEN, CDR2 SYDVKM. The CDR3 extends over 15 amino acids. V was pared by 3 bases and J by 1 base, with 12 bases between.